Given below is one T cell receptor beta chain in context. Its antigen is currently not known. Base quality data are lacking; no much larger clone is found one base away. This record comes from a study of CD8+ T cells in alopecia areata (dated by TCRdb to between 2017 and 2018). With respect to the entire study: The treated patients took part in an open-label pilot trial in which moderate-to-severe alopecia areata was treated with oral tofacitinib at 5 to 10 mg twice daily. Tofacitinib was administered for 6 to 18 months, and 6 months of follow-up off drug were then conducted to assess delayed response and recurrence. For the treated patients, the SALT score, which quantifies what percentage of scalp surface area is affected, served as the measure of disease severity. To study T cell clonal expansion in alopecia areata, the researchers applied high-throughput TCRbeta sequencing to both the C3H/HeJ mouse model and human patients. Human TCRbeta sequencing covered scalp tissue and sorted CD4+ and CD8+ peripheral blood T cells from patchy and totalis/universalis alopecia areata patients and healthy controls. Biopsies were taken from tofacitinib-treated patients at baseline and again at 4 and 24 weeks into treatment, and several of those patients also had a later scalp biopsy. Scalp clonality was compared among normal scalp (n=4), patchy alopecia areata scalp (n=8), and alopecia totalis/universalis scalp (n=8). RNA was obtained with the PAXgene miRNA kit for fixed scalp, the miRNeasy kit for PBMCs, and the RNeasy kit for mouse skin. Amplification of TCRbeta CDR3 regions was done by immunoSEQ multiplex PCR using 35 Vbeta forward primers and 13 Jbeta reverse primers.

Receptor libraries were prepared by the immunoSEQ multiplex PCR assay. For TCR sequencing, RNA was extracted from every sample and reverse transcribed into cDNA to serve as template. First-strand cDNA was synthesized with SuperScript III using a 2:1 mix of oligo-dT and random hexamers. Amplification bias was assessed with a synthetic immune receptor repertoire, and residual bias was removed computationally. In the paper's pipeline: After raw reads were preprocessed to remove errors, the CDR3 was defined following IMGT conventions as running from the conserved cysteine to phenylalanine. Clonality was computed as 1 minus the Shannon entropy, with the entropy normalized by log2 of the number of productive unique TCRs. Scalp TCRbeta sequences were cross-referenced with sorted blood CD4 and CD8 repertoires so that the CD4 or CD8 identity of scalp clones could be inferred. Imported from immuneACCESS, the table was reduced by TCRdb to in-frame sequences with V and J called. These copies leave out some clones; in studies compared against another copy, an unresolved V gene accounts for under half, and the cause of the remainder is not known. Clonal size and the V and J genes are those of that table, whereas D and trimming came from the DNA. Across this sample there are hundreds of thousands of clones, with 58% seen only once. The top ten clones comprise less than 2% of the sample.

The label giving this sample's time point can be read as: 24 weeks on oral tofacitinib. Interpreted using the paper, the treatment or condition label stands for: oral pan-JAK inhibitor, 5-10 mg twice daily. From alopecia areata patients, peripheral blood was collected along with lesional scalp punch biopsies. After PBMCs were isolated by density centrifugation and stained for CD3, CD4 and CD8, a FACSAria was used to sort CD4+ and CD8+ T cells. The CDR3 sequence holds 15 residues, the cysteine and phenylalanine included. Only the CDR3 part of the read is kept: 45 bases, read in frame from the first base. CDR1 and CDR2 are drawn from the germline V gene: LGHNA, YNFKEQ. V and J are trimmed by 3 bases and 4 bases, and the gene matches miss 4 bases of the junction. Overall results and qualifications from the work: Shared TCR sequences between patients were less evident than in mice, which may be partly attributable to HLA diversity in the patient population. Unlike mouse skin, which is dominated by gammadelta T cells, normal human skin has resident alphabeta T cells that are also sequenced, and this complicates analysis of the scalp TCR repertoire. During tofacitinib treatment, many expanded lesional clones stuck around in both scalp and blood, and this persistence may partly explain why relapse happens after treatment is stopped. Because the treated cohort was small and included a single nonresponder, larger studies are needed to assess links between baseline CD8+ expansion and response. Higher clonality and more expanded CD8+ clones were observed in lesional scalp than in normal scalp, particularly in alopecia totalis/universalis, a finding suggestive of antigenic drive. Tofacitinib significantly lowered scalp clonality and the number of expanded CD8+ clones among the top 100 scalp clones.

The TCR sequence derives from a human donor with alopecia areata. This material consisted of CD4+ T cells sorted from blood, taken at week 24, from a patient treated with tofacitinib. The chain uses TRBV4-2 and TRBJ2-2; the central 8 bases match TRBD2. The CDR3 region reads CASSQVLAATGELFF. Here is the DNA: TGTGCCAGCAGCCAGGTACTAGCGGCCACCGGGGAGCTGTTTTTT.